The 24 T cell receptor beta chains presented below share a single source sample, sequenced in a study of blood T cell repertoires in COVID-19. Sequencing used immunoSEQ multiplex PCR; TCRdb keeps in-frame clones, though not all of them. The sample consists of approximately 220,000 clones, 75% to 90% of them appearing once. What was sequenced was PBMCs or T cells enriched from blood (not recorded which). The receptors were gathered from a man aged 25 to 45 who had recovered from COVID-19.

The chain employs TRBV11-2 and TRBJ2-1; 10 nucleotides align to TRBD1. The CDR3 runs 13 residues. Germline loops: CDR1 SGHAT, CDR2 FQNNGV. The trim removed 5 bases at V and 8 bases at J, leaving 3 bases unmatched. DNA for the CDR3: TGTGCCAGCAGCCGGGACAGGGGCGATGAGCAGTTCTTC. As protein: CASSRDRGDEQFF.

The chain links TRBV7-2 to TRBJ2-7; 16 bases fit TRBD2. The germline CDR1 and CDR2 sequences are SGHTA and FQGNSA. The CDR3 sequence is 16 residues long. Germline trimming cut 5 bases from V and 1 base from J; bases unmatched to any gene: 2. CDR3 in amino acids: CASSKGLAGGSYEQYF. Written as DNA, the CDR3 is TGTGCCAGCAGCAAGGGACTAGCGGGAGGGTCCTACGAGCAGTACTTC.

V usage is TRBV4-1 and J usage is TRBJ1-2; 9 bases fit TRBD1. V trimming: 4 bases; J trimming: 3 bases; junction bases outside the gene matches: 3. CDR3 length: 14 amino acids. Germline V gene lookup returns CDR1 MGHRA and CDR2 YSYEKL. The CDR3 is CASSPGQGHYGYTF. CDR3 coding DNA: TGCGCCAGCAGCCCGGGACAGGGACACTATGGCTACACCTTC.

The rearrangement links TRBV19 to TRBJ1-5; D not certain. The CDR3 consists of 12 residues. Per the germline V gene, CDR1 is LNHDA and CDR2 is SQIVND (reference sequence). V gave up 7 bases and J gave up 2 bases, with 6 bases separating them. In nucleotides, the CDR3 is TGTGCCAGTAATTCCGGCAATCAGCCCCAGCATTTT. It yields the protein CASNSGNQPQHF.

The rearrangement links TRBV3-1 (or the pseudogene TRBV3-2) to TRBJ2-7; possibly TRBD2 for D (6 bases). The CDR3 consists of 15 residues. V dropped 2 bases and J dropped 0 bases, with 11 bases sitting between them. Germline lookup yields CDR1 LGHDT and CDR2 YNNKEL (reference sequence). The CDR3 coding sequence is TGTGCCAGCAGCCAACCAGCGGGCCTCTCCTACGAGCAGTACTTC. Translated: CASSQPAGLSYEQYF.

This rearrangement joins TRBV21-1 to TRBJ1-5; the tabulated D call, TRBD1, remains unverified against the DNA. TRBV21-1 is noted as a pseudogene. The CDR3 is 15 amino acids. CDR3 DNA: TGTGCCACCCCGGGACAGACATATAGCAATCAGCCCCAGCATTTT. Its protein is CATPGQTYSNQPQHF.

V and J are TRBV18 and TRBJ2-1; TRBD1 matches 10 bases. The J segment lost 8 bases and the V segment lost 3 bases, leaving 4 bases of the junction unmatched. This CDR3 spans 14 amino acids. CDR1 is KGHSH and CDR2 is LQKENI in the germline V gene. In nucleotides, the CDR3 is TGTGCCAGCTCACCCCGACAGGGGGCGGATGAGCAGTTCTTC. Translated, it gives CASSPRQGADEQFF.

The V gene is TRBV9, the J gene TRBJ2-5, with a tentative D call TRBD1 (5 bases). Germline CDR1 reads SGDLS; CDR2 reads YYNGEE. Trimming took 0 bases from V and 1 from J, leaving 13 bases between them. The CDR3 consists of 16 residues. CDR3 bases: TGTGCCAGCAGCGTAGAAGGGGCTCGGACCCAAGAGACCCAGTACTTC. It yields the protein CASSVEGARTQETQYF.

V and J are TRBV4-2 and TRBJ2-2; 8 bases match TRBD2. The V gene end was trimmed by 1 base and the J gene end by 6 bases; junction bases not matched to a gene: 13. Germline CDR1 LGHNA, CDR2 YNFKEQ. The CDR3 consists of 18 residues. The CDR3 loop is CASSQVIGLSGVAGELFF. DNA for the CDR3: TGTGCCAGCAGCCAAGTCATCGGGCTTAGCGGGGTGGCCGGGGAGCTGTTTTTT.

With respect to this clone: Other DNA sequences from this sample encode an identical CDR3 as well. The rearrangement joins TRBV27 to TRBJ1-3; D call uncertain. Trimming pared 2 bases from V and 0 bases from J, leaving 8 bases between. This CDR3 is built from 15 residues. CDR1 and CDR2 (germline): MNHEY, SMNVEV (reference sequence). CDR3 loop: CASSLSGGSGNTIYF. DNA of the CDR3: TGTGCCAGCAGTTTAAGTGGCGGCTCTGGAAACACCATATATTTT.

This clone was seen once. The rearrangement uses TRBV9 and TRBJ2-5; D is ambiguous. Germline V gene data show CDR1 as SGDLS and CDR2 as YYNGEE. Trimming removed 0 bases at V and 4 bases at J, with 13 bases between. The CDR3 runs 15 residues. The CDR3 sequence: CASSVDATIGETQYF. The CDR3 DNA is TGTGCCAGCAGCGTAGATGCCACTATTGGAGAGACCCAGTACTTC.

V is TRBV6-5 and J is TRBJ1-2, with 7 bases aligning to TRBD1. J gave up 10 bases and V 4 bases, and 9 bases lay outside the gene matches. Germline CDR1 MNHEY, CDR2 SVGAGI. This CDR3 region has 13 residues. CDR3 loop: CASSSMDRFIYTF. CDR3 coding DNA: TGTGCCAGCAGTTCCATGGACAGGTTTATCTACACCTTC.

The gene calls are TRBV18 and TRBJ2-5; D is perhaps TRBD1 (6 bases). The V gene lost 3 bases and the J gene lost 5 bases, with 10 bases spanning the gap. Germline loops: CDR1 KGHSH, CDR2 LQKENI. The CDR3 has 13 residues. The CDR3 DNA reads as TGTGCCAGCTCACCCGACAGGTTGGAGACCCAGTACTTC. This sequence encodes CASSPDRLETQYF.

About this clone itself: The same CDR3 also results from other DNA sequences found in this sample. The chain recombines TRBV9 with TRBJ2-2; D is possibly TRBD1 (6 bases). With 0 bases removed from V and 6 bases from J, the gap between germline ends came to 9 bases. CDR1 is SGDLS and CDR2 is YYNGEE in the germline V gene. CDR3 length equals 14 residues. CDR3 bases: TGTGCCAGCAGCGTAGCTTCAGGGGCCGGGGAGCTGTTTTTT. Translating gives CASSVASGAGELFF.

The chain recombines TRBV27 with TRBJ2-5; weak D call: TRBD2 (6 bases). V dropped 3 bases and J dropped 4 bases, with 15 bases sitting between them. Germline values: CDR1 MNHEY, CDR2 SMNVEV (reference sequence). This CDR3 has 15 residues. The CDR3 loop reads CASSFSGVEGETQYF. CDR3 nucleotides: TGTGCCAGCAGTTTCTCGGGAGTAGAGGGAGAGACCCAGTACTTC.

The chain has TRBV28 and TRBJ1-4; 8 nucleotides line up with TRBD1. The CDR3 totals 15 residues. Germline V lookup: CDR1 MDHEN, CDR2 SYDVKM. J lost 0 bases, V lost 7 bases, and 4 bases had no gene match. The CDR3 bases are TGTGCCAGCATTACAGGGGGAACAACTAATGAAAAACTGTTTTTT. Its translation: CASITGGTTNEKLFF.

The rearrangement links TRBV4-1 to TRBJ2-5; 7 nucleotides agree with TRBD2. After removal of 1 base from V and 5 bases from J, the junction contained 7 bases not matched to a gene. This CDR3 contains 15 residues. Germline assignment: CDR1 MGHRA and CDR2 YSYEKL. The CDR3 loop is CASSQGFGLGETQYF. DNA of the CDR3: TGCGCCAGCAGCCAAGGTTTTGGACTAGGGGAGACCCAGTACTTC.

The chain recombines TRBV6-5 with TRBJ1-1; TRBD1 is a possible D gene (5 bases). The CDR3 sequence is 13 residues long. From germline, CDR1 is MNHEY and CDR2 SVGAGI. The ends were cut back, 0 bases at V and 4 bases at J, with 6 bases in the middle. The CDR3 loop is CASSYSDSTEAFF. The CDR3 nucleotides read TGTGCCAGCAGTTACTCAGACAGCACTGAAGCTTTCTTT.

The CDR3 region has the DNA TGTGCCAGCAGTCCCCTAGCGGGGATGTACAATGAGCAGTTCTTC. It translates to CASSPLAGMYNEQFF. The rearrangement joins TRBV27 to TRBJ2-1; 9 positions agree with TRBD2. CDR1 and CDR2 from the germline V gene are MNHEY and SMNVEV (reference sequence). V was clipped by 5 bases and J by 4 bases; unmatched bases: 6. The CDR3 spans 15 residues.

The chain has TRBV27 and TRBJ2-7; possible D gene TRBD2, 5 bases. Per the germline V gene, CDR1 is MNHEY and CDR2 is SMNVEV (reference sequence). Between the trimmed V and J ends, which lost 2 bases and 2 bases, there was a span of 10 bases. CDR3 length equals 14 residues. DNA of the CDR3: TGTGCCAGCAGTTTAGCGGGTACAACCTACGAGCAGTACTTC. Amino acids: CASSLAGTTYEQYF.

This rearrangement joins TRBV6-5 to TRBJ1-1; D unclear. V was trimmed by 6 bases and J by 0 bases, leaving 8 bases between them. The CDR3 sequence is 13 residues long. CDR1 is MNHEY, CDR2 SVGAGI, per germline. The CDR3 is CASSLTLNTEAFF. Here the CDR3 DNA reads TGTGCCAGCAGCCTCACATTGAACACTGAAGCTTTCTTT.

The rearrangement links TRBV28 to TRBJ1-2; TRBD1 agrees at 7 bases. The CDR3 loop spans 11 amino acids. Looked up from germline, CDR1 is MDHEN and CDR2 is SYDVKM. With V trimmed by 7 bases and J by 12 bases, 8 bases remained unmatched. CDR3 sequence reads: CASTADRENTF. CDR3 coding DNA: TGTGCCAGCACCGCAGACAGGGAAAACACCTTC.

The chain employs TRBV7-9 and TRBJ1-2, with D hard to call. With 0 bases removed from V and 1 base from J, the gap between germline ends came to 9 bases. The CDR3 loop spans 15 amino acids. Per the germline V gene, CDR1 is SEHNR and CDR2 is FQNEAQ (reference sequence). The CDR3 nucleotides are TGTGCCAGCAGCTTAGCGGCAGGTCATAACTATGGCTACACCTTC. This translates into CASSLAAGHNYGYTF. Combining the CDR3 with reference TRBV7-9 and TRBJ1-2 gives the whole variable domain DTGVSQNPRHKITKRGQNVTFRCDPISEHNRLYWYRQTLGQGPEFLTYFQNEAQLEKSRLLSDRFSAERPKGSFSTLEIQRTEQGDSAMYLCASSLAAGHNYGYTFGSGTRLTVV.

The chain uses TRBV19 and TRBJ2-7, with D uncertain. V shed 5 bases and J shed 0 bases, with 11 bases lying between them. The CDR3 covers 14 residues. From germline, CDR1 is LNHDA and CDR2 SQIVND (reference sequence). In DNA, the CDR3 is TGTGCCAGTAGTGCCCCCGAGAGCTCCTACGAGCAGTACTTC. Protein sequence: CASSAPESSYEQYF.